The 2 T cell receptor beta chains listed next were all sequenced from one sample in a study of blood T cell repertoires in COVID-19. Method: immunoSEQ multiplex PCR; TCRdb's copy keeps in-frame clones and lacks some. Of roughly 240,000 clones in the sample, 85% were seen once. The sequenced sample was peripheral blood. The receptors were gathered from a man between 45 and 60 years old with COVID-19, enrolled during active disease.

CDR3 sequence: CASSLALGGGGELFF. The CDR3 DNA is TGTGCCAGCAGCTTAGCGCTGGGGGGAGGCGGGGAGCTGTTTTTT. The chain carries TRBV7-2 and TRBJ2-2, with a weak D call TRBD2 (6 bases). CDR1 and CDR2 (germline): SGHTA, FQGNSA. Trimming left V 0 bases short and J 7 bases short, with 12 bases between. The length of the CDR3 is 15 residues.

The genes are TRBV9 and TRBJ2-5, with 14 positions matching TRBD2. V was pared by 3 bases and J by 5 bases, with 12 bases of the junction left unmatched. CDR1 and CDR2 (germline): SGDLS, YYNGEE. The CDR3 has 18 amino acids. In DNA form, the CDR3 reads TGTGCCAGCAGCGCCTCCCCGACTAGCGGGGGGGCTGGGGAGACCCAGTACTTC. Encoded protein: CASSASPTSGGAGETQYF.